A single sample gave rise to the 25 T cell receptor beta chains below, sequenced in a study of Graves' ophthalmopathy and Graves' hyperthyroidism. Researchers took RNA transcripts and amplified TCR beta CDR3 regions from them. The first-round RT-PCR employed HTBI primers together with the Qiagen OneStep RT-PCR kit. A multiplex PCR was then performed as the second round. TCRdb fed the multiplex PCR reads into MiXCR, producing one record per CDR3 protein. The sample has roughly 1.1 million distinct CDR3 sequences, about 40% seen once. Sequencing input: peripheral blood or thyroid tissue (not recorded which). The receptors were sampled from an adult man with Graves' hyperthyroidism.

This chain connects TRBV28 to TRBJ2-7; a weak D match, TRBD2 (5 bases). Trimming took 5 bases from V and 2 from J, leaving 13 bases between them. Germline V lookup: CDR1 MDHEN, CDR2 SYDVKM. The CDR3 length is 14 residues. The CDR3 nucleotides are TGTGCCAGCAGTCAACTAGTCCGCACCTACGAGCAGTACTTC. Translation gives CASSQLVRTYEQYF.

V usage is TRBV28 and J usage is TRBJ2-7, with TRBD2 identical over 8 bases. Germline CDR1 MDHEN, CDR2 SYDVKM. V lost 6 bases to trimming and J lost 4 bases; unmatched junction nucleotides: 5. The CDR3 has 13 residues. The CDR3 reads CASRFGGGYEQYF. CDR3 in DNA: TGTGCCAGCAGGTTCGGGGGGGGGTACGAGCAGTACTTC. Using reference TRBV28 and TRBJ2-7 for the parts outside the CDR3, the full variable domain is DVKVTQSSRYLVKRTGEKVFLECVQDMDHENMFWYRQDPGLGLRLIYFSYDVKMKEKGDIPEGYSVSREKKERFSLILESASTNQTSMYLCASRFGGGYEQYFGPGTRLTVT.

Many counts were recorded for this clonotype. CDR3 nucleotides: TGTGCCAGCGTACGAGGGGACAGCAATAGGAACACTGAAGCTTTCTTT. It encodes CASVRGDSNRNTEAFF. The V and J genes are TRBV5-6 and TRBJ1-1; 7 bases map to TRBD1. The V segment lost 7 bases and the J segment 1 base; nucleotides outside the gene matches: 13. Germline lookup yields CDR1 SGHDT and CDR2 YYEEEE. The CDR3 runs to 16 residues.

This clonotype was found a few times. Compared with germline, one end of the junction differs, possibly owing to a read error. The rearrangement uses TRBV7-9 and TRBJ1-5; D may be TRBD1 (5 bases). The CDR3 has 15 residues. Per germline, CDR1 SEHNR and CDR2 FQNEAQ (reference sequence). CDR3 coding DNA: TGCGCCAGCAGCCAAGGGGTGGGCTTATATCAGCCCCAGCATTTT. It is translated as CASSQGVGLYQPQHF.

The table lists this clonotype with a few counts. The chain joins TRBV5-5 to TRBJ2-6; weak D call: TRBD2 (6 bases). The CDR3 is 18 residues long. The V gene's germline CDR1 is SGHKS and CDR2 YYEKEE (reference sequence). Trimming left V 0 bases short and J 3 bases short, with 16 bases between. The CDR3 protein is CASSLGGPRRDGANVLTF. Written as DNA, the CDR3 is TGTGCCAGCAGCTTGGGGGGACCCAGGAGGGATGGGGCCAACGTCCTGACTTTC.

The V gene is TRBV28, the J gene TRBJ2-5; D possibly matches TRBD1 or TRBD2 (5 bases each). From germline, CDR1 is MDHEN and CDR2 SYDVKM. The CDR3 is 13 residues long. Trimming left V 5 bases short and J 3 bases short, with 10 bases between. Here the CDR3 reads CASSGTEKETQYF. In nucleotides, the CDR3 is TGTGCCAGCAGTGGGACGGAGAAAGAGACCCAGTACTTC.

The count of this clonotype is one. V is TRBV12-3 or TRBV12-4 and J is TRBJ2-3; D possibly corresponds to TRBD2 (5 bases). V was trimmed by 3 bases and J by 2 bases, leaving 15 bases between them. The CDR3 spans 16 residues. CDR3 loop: CASSFTARVNTDTQYF. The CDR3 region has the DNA TGTGCCAGCAGTTTCACAGCGCGGGTGAACACAGATACGCAGTATTTT.

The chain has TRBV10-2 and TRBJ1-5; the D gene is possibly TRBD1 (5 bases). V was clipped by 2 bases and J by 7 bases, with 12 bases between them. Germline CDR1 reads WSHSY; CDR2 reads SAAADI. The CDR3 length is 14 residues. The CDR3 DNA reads TGCGCCAGCAGTGAGCAGGGTTCGGGGCAGCCCCAGCATTTT. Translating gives CASSEQGSGQPQHF.

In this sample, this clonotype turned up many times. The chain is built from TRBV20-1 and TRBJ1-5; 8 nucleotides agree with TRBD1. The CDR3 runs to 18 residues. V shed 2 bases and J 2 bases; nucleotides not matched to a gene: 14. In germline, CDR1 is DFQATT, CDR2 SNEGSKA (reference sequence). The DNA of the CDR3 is TGCAGTGCTAGAATCCTTTCTCAGGGGGCCGCAGGCAATCAGCCCCAGCATTTT. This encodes CSARILSQGAAGNQPQHF.

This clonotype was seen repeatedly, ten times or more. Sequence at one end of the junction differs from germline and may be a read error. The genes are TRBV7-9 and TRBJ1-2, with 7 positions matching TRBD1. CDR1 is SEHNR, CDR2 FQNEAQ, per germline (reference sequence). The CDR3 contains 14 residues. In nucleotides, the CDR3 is TGTGCCAGCAACTTAGCCGTGACAGGGCATGGCTACACCTTC. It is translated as CASNLAVTGHGYTF.

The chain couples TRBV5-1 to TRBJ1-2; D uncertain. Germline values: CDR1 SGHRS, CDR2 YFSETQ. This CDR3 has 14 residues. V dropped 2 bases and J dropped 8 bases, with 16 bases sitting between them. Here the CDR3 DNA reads TGCGCCAGCAGCTTCTCAGCCCTTCTCGGAGGCTACACCTTC. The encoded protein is CASSFSALLGGYTF.

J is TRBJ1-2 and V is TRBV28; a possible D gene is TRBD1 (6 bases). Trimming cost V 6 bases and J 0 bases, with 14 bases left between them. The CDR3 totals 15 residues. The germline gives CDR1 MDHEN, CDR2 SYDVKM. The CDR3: CASRPGTPTNYGYTF. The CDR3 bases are TGTGCCAGCAGGCCCGGGACACCTACTAACTATGGCTACACCTTC.

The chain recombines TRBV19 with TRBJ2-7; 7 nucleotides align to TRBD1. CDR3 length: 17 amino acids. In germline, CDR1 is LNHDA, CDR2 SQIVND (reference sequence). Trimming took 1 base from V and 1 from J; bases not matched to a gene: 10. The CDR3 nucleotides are TGTGCCAGTAGTATAGCCCTGTCCCCGGACAGGTCCTACGAGCAGTACTTC. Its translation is CASSIALSPDRSYEQYF.

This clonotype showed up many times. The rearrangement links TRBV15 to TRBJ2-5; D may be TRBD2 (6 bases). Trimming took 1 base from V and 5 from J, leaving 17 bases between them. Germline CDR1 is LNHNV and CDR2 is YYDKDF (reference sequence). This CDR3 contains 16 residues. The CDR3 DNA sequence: TGTGCCACCAGCAGAGGTTTTGCGGGACCCCGGGAGACCCAGTACTTC. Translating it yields CATSRGFAGPRETQYF.

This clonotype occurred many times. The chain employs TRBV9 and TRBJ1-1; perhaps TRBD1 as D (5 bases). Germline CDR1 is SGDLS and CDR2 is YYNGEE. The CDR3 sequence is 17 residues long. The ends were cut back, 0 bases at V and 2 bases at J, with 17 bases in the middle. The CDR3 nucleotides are TGTGCCAGCAGCGTAGGGCCCAGGGTGGGGTATAACACTGAAGCTTTCTTT. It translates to CASSVGPRVGYNTEAFF.

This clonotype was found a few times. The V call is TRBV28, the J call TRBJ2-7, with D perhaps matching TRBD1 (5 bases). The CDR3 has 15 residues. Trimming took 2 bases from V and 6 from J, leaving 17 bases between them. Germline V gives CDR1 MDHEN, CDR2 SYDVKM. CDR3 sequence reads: CASSLGAGRRVEQYF. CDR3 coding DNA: TGTGCCAGCAGTTTAGGGGCAGGGCGGCGAGTCGAGCAGTACTTC.

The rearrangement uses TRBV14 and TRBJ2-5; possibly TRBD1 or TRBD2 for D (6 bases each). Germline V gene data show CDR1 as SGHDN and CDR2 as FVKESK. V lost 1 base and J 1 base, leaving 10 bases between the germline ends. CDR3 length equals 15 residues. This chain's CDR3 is CASSQVRGPQETQYF. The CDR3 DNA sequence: TGTGCCAGCAGCCAAGTACGGGGGCCCCAAGAGACCCAGTACTTC.

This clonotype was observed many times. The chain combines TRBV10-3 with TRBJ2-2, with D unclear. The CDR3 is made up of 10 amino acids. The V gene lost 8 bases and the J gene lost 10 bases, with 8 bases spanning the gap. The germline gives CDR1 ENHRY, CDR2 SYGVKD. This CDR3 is CAIGSEELFF. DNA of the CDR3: TGTGCCATCGGTTCTGAGGAGCTGTTTTTT.

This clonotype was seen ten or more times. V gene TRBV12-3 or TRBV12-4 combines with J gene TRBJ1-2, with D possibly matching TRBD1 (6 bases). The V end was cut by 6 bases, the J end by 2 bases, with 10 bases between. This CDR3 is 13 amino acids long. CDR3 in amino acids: CASRATGNYGYTF. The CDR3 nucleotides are TGTGCCAGCAGAGCGACAGGAAACTATGGCTACACCTTC.

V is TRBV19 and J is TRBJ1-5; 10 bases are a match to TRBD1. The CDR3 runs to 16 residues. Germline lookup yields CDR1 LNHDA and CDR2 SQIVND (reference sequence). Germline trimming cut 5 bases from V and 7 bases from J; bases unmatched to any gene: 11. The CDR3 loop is CASSPTPGTGDQPQHF. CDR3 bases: TGTGCCAGTAGTCCCACCCCCGGGACAGGGGACCAGCCCCAGCATTTT.

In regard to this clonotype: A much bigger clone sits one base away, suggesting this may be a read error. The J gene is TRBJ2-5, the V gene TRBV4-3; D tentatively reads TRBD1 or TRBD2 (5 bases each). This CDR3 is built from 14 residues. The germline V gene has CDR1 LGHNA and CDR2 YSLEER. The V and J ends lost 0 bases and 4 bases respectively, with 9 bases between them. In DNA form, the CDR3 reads TGCGCCAGCAGCCAAGAGAGGGGAATAGAGACCCAGTACTTC. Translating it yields CASSQERGIETQYF.

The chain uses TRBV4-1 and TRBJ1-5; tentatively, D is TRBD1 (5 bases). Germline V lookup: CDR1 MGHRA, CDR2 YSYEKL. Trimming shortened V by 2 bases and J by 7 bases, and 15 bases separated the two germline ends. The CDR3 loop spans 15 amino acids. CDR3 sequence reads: CASSQRSGAGQPQHF. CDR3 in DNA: TGCGCCAGCAGCCAACGCTCCGGGGCAGGACAGCCCCAGCATTTT.

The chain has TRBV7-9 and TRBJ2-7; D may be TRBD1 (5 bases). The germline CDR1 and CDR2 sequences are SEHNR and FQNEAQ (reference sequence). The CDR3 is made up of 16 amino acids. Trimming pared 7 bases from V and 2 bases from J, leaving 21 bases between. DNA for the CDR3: TGTGCCAGCACCAGCGTCAAAAGACAGTCACCCTACGAGCAGTACTTC. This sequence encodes CASTSVKRQSPYEQYF.

CDR3 region: CASSLTSGTEFSGANVLTF. The CDR3 coding sequence is TGTGCCAGCAGTCTTACTAGCGGGACAGAGTTCTCTGGGGCCAACGTCCTGACTTTC. The V and J genes are TRBV2 and TRBJ2-6; TRBD2 agrees at 10 bases. Per germline, CDR1 SNHLY and CDR2 FYNNEI. This CDR3 is 19 amino acids long. Trimming cost V 5 bases and J 0 bases; bases outside gene matches: 10.

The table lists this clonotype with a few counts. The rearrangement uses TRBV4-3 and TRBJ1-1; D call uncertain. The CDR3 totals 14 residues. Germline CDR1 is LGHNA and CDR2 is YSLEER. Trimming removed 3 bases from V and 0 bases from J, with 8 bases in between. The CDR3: CASSQTALNTEAFF. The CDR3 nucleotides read TGCGCCAGCAGCCAGACTGCTCTGAACACTGAAGCTTTCTTT.